A single sample gave rise to the 9 T cell receptor beta chains below, sequenced in a study of OX40 agonist ivuxolimab in advanced cancers. Only in-frame clones appear in the TCRdb table, and some are missing; sequencing was by immunoSEQ multiplex PCR. This sample has about 75,000 clones; about 85% occur once, and the top ten carry roughly 17%. Sequenced here: CD4+ or CD8+ T cells sorted from blood, sampled in a trial of the OX40 agonist ivuxolimab. These receptor sequences come from an adult with an advanced solid tumor such as melanoma, head and neck, liver or kidney cancer.

V is TRBV5-6 and J is TRBJ2-2, with 7 bases aligning to TRBD1. Germline V lookup: CDR1 SGHDT, CDR2 YYEEEE. J gave up 5 bases and V 1 base, and 8 bases lay outside the gene matches. The CDR3 is 16 amino acids. The CDR3 loop is CASSLYGQERTGELFF. For the CDR3, the DNA is TGTGCCAGCAGCTTGTACGGACAGGAGAGGACCGGGGAGCTGTTTTTT.

The chain employs TRBV6-4 and TRBJ1-2; D gene ambiguous. The CDR3 has 16 residues. Trimming shortened V by 4 bases and J by 0 bases, and 15 bases separated the two germline ends. Germline V gene sequence: CDR1 MRHNA, CDR2 SNTAGT. CDR3 coding DNA: TGTGCCAGCAGTGGATTCGGCCATGGACCTAACTATGGCTACACCTTC. This encodes CASSGFGHGPNYGYTF.

The rearrangement links TRBV2 to TRBJ2-3; D is tentatively TRBD1 or TRBD2 (6 bases each). V lost 0 bases and J 2 bases, leaving 15 bases between the germline ends. The CDR3 runs to 17 residues. CDR1 is SNHLY and CDR2 is FYNNEI in the germline V gene. The CDR3 is CASSEASARDITDTQYF. The CDR3 DNA reads as TGTGCCAGCAGTGAAGCCTCGGCGCGGGACATCACAGATACGCAGTATTTT.

This chain uses TRBV20-1 with TRBJ2-7; D not certain. Germline V gene sequence: CDR1 DFQATT, CDR2 SNEGSKA (reference sequence). The CDR3 totals 10 residues. The V and J ends lost 3 bases and 4 bases respectively, with 4 bases between them. The CDR3 loop reads CSARPYEQYF. The DNA for the CDR3 is TGCAGTGCTAGGCCGTACGAGCAGTACTTC.

CDR3 amino acids: CASTSWGLVNQPQHF. The CDR3 DNA is TGTGCCAGCACCTCTTGGGGATTAGTCAATCAGCCCCAGCATTTT. The chain recombines TRBV5-6 with TRBJ1-5; D is unresolved. V lost 6 bases and J lost 3, with 16 bases in between. Germline CDR1 is SGHDT and CDR2 is YYEEEE. The CDR3 length is 15 residues.

The V gene is TRBV6-5, the J gene TRBJ2-5, with D possibly called TRBD1 or TRBD2 (5 bases each). V was trimmed by 5 bases and J by 0 bases, leaving 10 bases between them. The CDR3 sequence is 14 residues long. Germline-derived CDR1 and CDR2 are MNHEY and SVGAGI. The CDR3 is CASSRGTYQETQYF. The CDR3 coding sequence is TGTGCCAGCAGTAGAGGGACGTACCAAGAGACCCAGTACTTC.

The gene calls are TRBV18 and TRBJ2-7; D may be TRBD1 (5 bases). Germline V gives CDR1 KGHSH, CDR2 LQKENI. This CDR3 region has 13 residues. Trimming cost V 3 bases and J 3 bases, with 9 bases left between them. CDR3 region: CASSPGPFYEQYF. CDR3 coding DNA: TGTGCCAGCTCACCGGGGCCCTTCTACGAGCAGTACTTC.

The table lists this clone with a few counts. The V gene is TRBV28, the J gene TRBJ1-2; D is perhaps TRBD1 (5 bases). V lost 3 bases to trimming and J lost 6 bases, with 14 bases between them. CDR1 is MDHEN and CDR2 is SYDVKM in the germline V gene. The CDR3 contains 14 residues. The CDR3 sequence is CASSFSTARDGYTF. The CDR3 DNA reads TGTGCCAGCAGTTTCTCGACAGCGAGGGATGGCTACACCTTC.

In its sample, this clone was seen once. The chain recombines TRBV5-1 with TRBJ1-3; 7 bases are a match to TRBD1. The ends lost 4 bases at V and 0 bases at J; junction bases unmatched: 7. Germline CDR1 SGHRS, CDR2 YFSETQ. This CDR3 is 16 amino acids long. The CDR3: CASSPGGTDSGNTIYF. In DNA form, the CDR3 reads TGCGCCAGCAGCCCGGGGGGGACAGACTCTGGAAACACCATATATTTT.